Below are 27 T cell receptor beta chains sequenced from a single sample in a study of chemoradiotherapy in HPV16-positive cancers. TCRdb's table, derived via immunoSEQ multiplex PCR, lists solely in-frame clones and lacks some. The table lists more than 30,000 clones, approximately 90% of them singletons. The material sequenced was blood, taken from a patient who underwent chemoradiotherapy. The origin of the receptors is a human donor with HPV-associated anogenital cancer.

This clone was picked up a small number of times. This chain connects TRBV4-3 to TRBJ2-7; TRBD2 is a possible D gene (6 bases). Trimming cost V 1 base and J 3 bases, with 16 bases left between them. There are 16 residues in the CDR3. The germline V gene encodes CDR1 LGHNA and CDR2 YSLEER. The CDR3 is CASSQAFGGWHYEQYF. CDR3 DNA: TGCGCCAGCAGCCAAGCCTTCGGGGGTTGGCACTACGAGCAGTACTTC.

J is TRBJ2-7 and V is TRBV5-1; D is possibly TRBD2 (5 bases). This CDR3 is built from 14 residues. V shed 0 bases and J shed 1 base, with 8 bases lying between them. CDR1 and CDR2 from the germline V gene are SGHRS and YFSETQ. The CDR3 DNA reads as TGCGCCAGCAGCTTGGTCCGGGGTTCCTACGAGCAGTACTTC. This codes for CASSLVRGSYEQYF.

This clone was seen more than once but under ten times. The V gene is TRBV25-1, the J gene TRBJ2-7, with 11 bases matching TRBD2. Germline assignment: CDR1 MGHDK and CDR2 SYGVNS. The CDR3 consists of 17 residues. The V gene end was trimmed by 3 bases and the J gene end by 0 bases; junction bases not matched to a gene: 7. DNA of the CDR3: TGTGCCAGCAGTGATCGTCCGGGACTAGCGGACTCCTACGAGCAGTACTTC. This encodes CASSDRPGLADSYEQYF.

The chain employs TRBV5-6 and TRBJ1-6, with 10 bases that match TRBD1. CDR3 length: 15 residues. Per germline, CDR1 SGHDT and CDR2 YYEEEE. The J segment lost 8 bases and the V segment lost 1 base, leaving 3 bases of the junction unmatched. The CDR3 DNA follows: TGTGCCAGCAGCTTGCTTGGACAGGGGGATTCACCCCTCCACTTT. Translation gives CASSLLGQGDSPLHF.

This clone was seen more than once but under ten times. The chain links TRBV5-1 to TRBJ1-5; D uncertain. CDR1 SGHRS and CDR2 YFSETQ come from the germline V gene. The CDR3 consists of 14 residues. Trimming left V 0 bases short and J 0 bases short, with 4 bases between. The CDR3 protein is CASSLGSSNQPQHF. The DNA of the CDR3 is TGCGCCAGCAGCTTGGGAAGTAGCAATCAGCCCCAGCATTTT.

The chain employs TRBV25-1 and TRBJ1-4; D remains ambiguous. The CDR3 sequence is 16 residues long. V shed 4 bases and J shed 8 bases, with 20 bases lying between them. CDR1 and CDR2 from the germline V gene are MGHDK and SYGVNS. The CDR3 DNA follows: TGTGCCAGCAGTGGGTCCAGAGGTACACCTAGGGAAAAACTGTTTTTT. It translates to CASSGSRGTPREKLFF.

This sequence joins TRBV27 and TRBJ1-2; no definite D call. V was clipped by 2 bases and J by 2 bases, with 6 bases between them. Germline V gene data show CDR1 as MNHEY and CDR2 as SMNVEV (reference sequence). The CDR3 contains 13 residues. The CDR3 spells CASSLVGNYGYTF. The CDR3 nucleotides read TGTGCCAGCAGTTTAGTGGGCAACTATGGCTACACCTTC.

The chain employs TRBV11-3 and TRBJ1-1; 12 bases align to TRBD1. The ends lost 5 bases at V and 0 bases at J; junction bases unmatched: 4. Germline V gives CDR1 SGHNT, CDR2 YENEEA. This CDR3 comprises 16 residues. The CDR3 nucleotides are TGTGCCAGCAGCCCCGGGACAGGGGGCCTGAACACTGAAGCTTTCTTT. It encodes CASSPGTGGLNTEAFF.

This clone was seen just once. The chain combines TRBV5-4 with TRBJ1-6; 8 bases map to TRBD1. The CDR3 has 14 amino acids. J lost 10 bases, V lost 5 bases, and 8 bases had no gene match. Germline V gene lookup returns CDR1 SGHNT and CDR2 YYREEE (reference sequence). Here the CDR3 reads CASRYDRGESPLHF. The DNA of the CDR3 is TGTGCCAGCAGATACGACAGGGGAGAATCACCCCTCCACTTT. The complete variable domain, with remaining parts taken from reference TRBV5-4 and TRBJ1-6, reads ETGVTQSPTHLIKTRGQQVTLRCSSQSGHNTVSWYQQALGQGPQFIFQYYREEENGRGNFPPRFSGLQFPNYSSELNVNALELDDSALYLCASRYDRGESPLHFGNGTRLTVT.

The chain's CDR3 is CASSVETGAGNTIYF. Written as DNA, the CDR3 is TGTGCCAGCAGCGTAGAGACAGGGGCGGGAAACACCATATATTTT. V usage is TRBV9 and J usage is TRBJ1-3; 8 nucleotides match TRBD1. Germline V lookup: CDR1 SGDLS, CDR2 YYNGEE. V shed 0 bases, J shed 4 bases, and the junction held 3 bases outside the gene matches. CDR3 size: 15 residues.

The rearrangement joins TRBV19 to TRBJ1-4; D perhaps matches TRBD1 (5 bases). In germline, CDR1 is LNHDA, CDR2 SQIVND (reference sequence). V lost 3 bases, J lost 7 bases, and 18 bases lay in between. This CDR3 is 16 amino acids long. CDR3 bases: TGTGCCAGTAGTATGTTCCCCGGGACGATTAGTGAAAAACTGTTTTTT. Its translation is CASSMFPGTISEKLFF.

The chain uses TRBV4-3 and TRBJ1-1; possible D gene TRBD1, 5 bases. Germline V CDR1 and CDR2: LGHNA, YSLEER. CDR3 length equals 15 residues. V dropped 1 base and J dropped 5 bases, with 14 bases sitting between them. This CDR3 is CASSQGWGLGTEAFF. CDR3 bases: TGCGCCAGCAGCCAAGGGTGGGGCTTGGGGACTGAAGCTTTCTTT.

The rearrangement links TRBV6-1 to TRBJ1-5, with D possibly TRBD1 on 6 matching bases. The ends were cut back, 0 bases at V and 9 bases at J, with 15 bases in the middle. Germline CDR1 MNHNS, CDR2 SASEGT. The CDR3 has 15 amino acids. Here the CDR3 reads CASSEARQVQGPQHF. The CDR3 nucleotides are TGTGCCAGCAGTGAAGCCCGACAGGTTCAGGGGCCCCAGCATTTT.

The rearrangement joins TRBV6-6 to TRBJ1-1; the D gene is possibly TRBD1 (6 bases). This CDR3 comprises 13 residues. Between the trimmed V and J ends, which lost 5 bases and 4 bases, there was a span of 11 bases. Germline loops: CDR1 MNHNY, CDR2 SVGAGI (reference sequence). CDR3: CASSVGGFTEAFF. For the CDR3, the DNA is TGTGCCAGCAGTGTCGGGGGCTTCACTGAAGCTTTCTTT.

The chain employs TRBV11-3 and TRBJ2-3; D call uncertain. V was trimmed by 5 bases and J by 2 bases, leaving 5 bases between them. In germline, CDR1 is SGHNT, CDR2 YENEEA. This CDR3 spans 12 amino acids. The CDR3 sequence is CASSTFTDTQYF. As DNA, the CDR3 is TGTGCCAGCAGCACCTTCACAGATACGCAGTATTTT.

There are a few counts of this clone. This chain uses TRBV30 with TRBJ2-3; 8 bases map to TRBD2. CDR3 length: 16 residues. Germline CDR1 is GTSNPN and CDR2 is SVGIG (reference sequence). Trimming removed 0 bases from V and 2 bases from J; junction bases left unmatched: 7. The CDR3 region is CAWSVWGSGDTDTQYF. The CDR3 DNA sequence: TGTGCCTGGAGTGTATGGGGTAGCGGGGACACAGATACGCAGTATTTT.

Concerning this clone: This sample also contains other DNA sequences that code for the same CDR3. The V call is TRBV7-2, the J call TRBJ2-5; D ambiguous. The V end was cut by 1 base, the J end by 1 base, with 7 bases between. The germline V gene encodes CDR1 SGHTA and CDR2 FQGNSA. This CDR3 comprises 14 residues. The CDR3 DNA sequence: TGTGCCAGCAGCTTAGGAGGCGGCCAAGAGACCCAGTACTTC. Protein sequence: CASSLGGGQETQYF.

This clone was counted a single time. V is TRBV11-2 and J is TRBJ1-2; D gene unclear. The CDR3 has 13 residues. Germline V lookup: CDR1 SGHAT, CDR2 FQNNGV. Trimming cost V 5 bases and J 4 bases, with 11 bases left between them. The CDR3, as DNA: TGTGCCAGCAGCCCCCGGGCAAGCTATGGCTACACCTTC. This encodes CASSPRASYGYTF.

The CDR3 bases are TGTGCCAGTAGTGGGGGTGGACTAGCGGGAGGAAGAGACACCGGGGAGCTGTTTTTT. It yields the protein CASSGGGLAGGRDTGELFF. The chain has TRBV19 and TRBJ2-2; TRBD2 agrees at 14 bases. The germline V gene encodes CDR1 LNHDA and CDR2 SQIVND (reference sequence). J was trimmed by 3 bases and V by 5 bases; bases with no gene match: 11. CDR3 size: 19 residues.

This sequence joins TRBV30 and TRBJ2-1; TRBD1 or TRBD2 may be the D gene (5 bases each). The V end lost 0 bases, the J end lost 4 bases, and 16 bases lay between the germline ends. From germline, CDR1 is GTSNPN and CDR2 SVGIG (reference sequence). CDR3 length equals 16 residues. CDR3 loop: CAWSVGVLGTYNEQFF. The CDR3 bases are TGTGCCTGGAGTGTAGGGGTACTAGGAACATACAATGAGCAGTTCTTC.

The chain employs TRBV5-1 and TRBJ1-2; a weak D match, TRBD1 (6 bases). Trimming pared 4 bases from V and 7 bases from J, leaving 26 bases between. CDR3 length: 17 residues. The germline V gene encodes CDR1 SGHRS and CDR2 YFSETQ. Here the CDR3 DNA reads TGCGCCAGCAGCCCGGGACACGGTGGACCCGGTACGGGTGGCTACACCTTC. Encoded protein: CASSPGHGGPGTGGYTF. Combining the CDR3 with reference TRBV5-1 and TRBJ1-2 gives the whole variable domain KAGVTQTPRYLIKTRGQQVTLSCSPISGHRSVSWYQQTPGQGLQFLFEYFSETQRNKGNFPGRFSGRQFSNSRSEMNVSTLELGDSALYLCASSPGHGGPGTGGYTFGSGTRLTVV.

This CDR3 reads CAWSSWGNMNTEAFF. Here the CDR3 DNA reads TGTGCCTGGAGCAGTTGGGGGAACATGAACACTGAAGCTTTCTTT. This chain connects TRBV30 to TRBJ1-1, with a weak D call TRBD1 (5 bases). The V gene lost 3 bases and the J gene lost 0 bases, with 14 bases spanning the gap. The CDR3 is made up of 15 amino acids. Germline V gene sequence: CDR1 GTSNPN, CDR2 SVGIG (reference sequence). The full variable domain, completed using reference TRBV30 and TRBJ1-1, is SQTIHQWPATLVQPVGSPLSLECTVEGTSNPNLYWYRQAAGRGLQLLFYSVGIGQISSEVPQNLSASRPQDRQFILSSKKLLLSDSGFYLCAWSSWGNMNTEAFFGQGTRLTVV.

V usage is TRBV23-1 and J usage is TRBJ2-2; 9 bases agree with TRBD2. TRBV23-1 is filed as an ORF, its function uncertain. This CDR3 has 20 amino acids. V trimming: 0 bases; J trimming: 1 base; junction bases outside the gene matches: 12. This chain's CDR3 is CASSQSWRASGRMNTGELFF. The CDR3 DNA follows: TGCGCCAGCAGTCAATCGTGGAGGGCGAGCGGGAGGATGAACACCGGGGAGCTGTTTTTT.

This chain links TRBV9 with TRBJ2-5; 7 nucleotides agree with TRBD2. Trimming at V came to 0 bases and at J to 3 bases, leaving 8 bases not matched to a gene. This CDR3 region has 16 residues. Germline CDR1 SGDLS, CDR2 YYNGEE. Written as DNA, the CDR3 is TGTGCCAGCAGCGTAGGTCCTAGCGGAGGGGAAGAGACCCAGTACTTC. It codes for CASSVGPSGGEETQYF.

The genes are TRBV13 and TRBJ2-3; TRBD2 aligns across 7 bases. With V trimmed by 0 bases and J by 3 bases, 6 bases remained unmatched. Germline values: CDR1 PRHDT, CDR2 FYEKMQ (reference sequence). CDR3 length equals 16 residues. The CDR3 DNA sequence: TGTGCCAGCAGCTTAGGCCTCGGGCGGGGGACAGATACGCAGTATTTT. Its protein product is CASSLGLGRGTDTQYF. The full variable domain, with the rest looked up from reference TRBV13 and TRBJ2-3, is AAGVIQSPRHLIKEKRETATLKCYPIPRHDTVYWYQQGPGQDPQFLISFYEKMQSDKGSIPDRFSAQQFSDYHSELNMSSLELGDSALYFCASSLGLGRGTDTQYFGPGTRLTVL.

The J gene is TRBJ2-2, the V gene TRBV27, with a possible D match to TRBD1 (6 bases). The V gene lost 4 bases and the J gene lost 5 bases, with 8 bases spanning the gap. This CDR3 spans 13 amino acids. Germline CDR1 reads MNHEY; CDR2 reads SMNVEV (reference sequence). CDR3 bases: TGTGCCAGCAGTTCACAGGGAACCGGGGAGCTGTTTTTT. It codes for CASSSQGTGELFF.

V and J are TRBV30 and TRBJ2-1; no firm D call. The CDR3 totals 16 residues. Germline assignment: CDR1 GTSNPN and CDR2 SVGIG (reference sequence). The V end lost 2 bases, the J end lost 0 bases, and 14 bases lay between the germline ends. The CDR3 spells CAWSPTTRSSYNEQFF. DNA for the CDR3: TGTGCCTGGAGTCCCACTACGAGGAGCTCCTACAATGAGCAGTTCTTC.